A selection of T cell receptor beta chains follows, all from one sample in a study of CD8 T cells in Susac syndrome. TCRdb recomputed calls from the immunoSEQ multiplex PCR reads with MiXCR, one row per CDR3 protein. The sample contains 95,000 to 150,000 distinct CDR3 sequences, more than 90% of which appear only once. Sequenced: CD8+ T cells from PBMCs. Receptors originate from a human donor with Susac syndrome. The CDR3 runs from the conserved cysteine through the conserved F or W. Fields, in order: clone size, CDR3 length, V gene, D gene, J gene, CDR3 protein, CDR3 DNA. The D gene is left open where the match is weak. Clone size appears in some rows only: once, few, many, or a class for an expanded clone.

NA	14	TRBV5-6	TRBD1	TRBJ1-2	CASSFTGQDYGYTF	TGTGCCAGCAGCTTTACGGGACAGGACTATGGCTACACCTTC
NA	17	TRBV6-5	TRBD2	TRBJ2-7	CASSSLTSGLELYEQYF	TGTGCCAGCAGTTCGCTGACTAGCGGGCTAGAGTTGTACGAGCAGTACTTC
NA	15	TRBV27	NA	TRBJ2-7	CASSAPDSPAYEQYF	TGTGCCAGCAGCGCTCCGGACAGTCCAGCCTACGAGCAGTACTTC
NA	17	TRBV9	TRBD2	TRBJ2-5	CASSAYLGLAEEETQYF	TGTGCCAGCAGCGCCTACTTGGGACTAGCGGAGGAAGAGACCCAGTACTTC
NA	14	TRBV5-1	NA	TRBJ2-7	CASSLAGRTYEQYF	TGCGCCAGCAGCTTGGCCGGGCGGACCTACGAGCAGTACTTC
once	15	TRBV7-8	NA	TRBJ1-1	CASSPKGRLNTEAFF	TGTGCCAGCAGCCCTAAGGGCAGGCTGAACACTGAAGCTTTCTTT
NA	16	TRBV20-1	NA	TRBJ2-7	CSARTQWREDSYEQYF	TGCAGTGCTAGGACCCAATGGCGGGAAGACTCCTACGAGCAGTACTTC
NA	14	TRBV4-1	TRBD1	TRBJ1-2	CASSLSTGVLGYTF	TGCGCCAGCAGCCTATCGACAGGGGTGTTGGGCTACACCTTC
once	14	TRBV5-6	NA	TRBJ1-1	CASSLSGTVFEAFF	TGTGCCAGCAGCTTGTCAGGAACAGTTTTCGAAGCTTTCTTT
NA	14	TRBV9	NA	TRBJ1-6	CASSPGAGWSPLHF	TGTGCCAGCAGCCCCGGGGCAGGCTGGTCACCCCTCCACTTT
NA	12	TRBV20-1	NA	TRBJ2-5	CSHLSEGETQYF	TGCAGTCACCTAAGCGAGGGAGAGACCCAGTACTTC
NA	16	TRBV7-9	NA	TRBJ1-1	CASSPRAGLIATEAFF	TGTGCCAGCAGCCCACGGGCAGGGCTCATTGCCACTGAAGCTTTCTTT
NA	17	TRBV6-5	NA	TRBJ1-1	CASSLRELFSPNTEAFF	TGTGCCAGCAGTTTAAGGGAATTATTTAGCCCGAACACTGAAGCTTTCTTT
NA	15	TRBV30	NA	TRBJ2-3	CAWSVLDGILDTQYF	TGTGCCTGGAGTGTACTGGACGGGATACTAGATACGCAGTATTTT
NA	15	TRBV7-2	NA	TRBJ2-7	CASSSGTAVVYEQYF	TGTGCCAGCAGCTCCGGTACGGCAGTGGTGTACGAGCAGTACTTC
NA	14	TRBV3-1	NA	TRBJ2-7	CASSQVAPPYEQYF	TGTGCCAGCAGCCAAGTGGCCCCACCCTACGAGCAGTACTTC
once	15	TRBV5-1	TRBD1	TRBJ1-4	CASSSGQGAEEKLFF	TGCGCCAGCAGCTCCGGACAGGGGGCGGAGGAAAAACTGTTTTTT
NA	16	TRBV28	NA	TRBJ1-5	CASSSIQGTGNQPQHF	TGTGCCAGCAGTTCGATACAGGGCACCGGGAATCAGCCCCAGCATTTT
NA	11	TRBV5-1	NA	TRBJ2-1	CASSSTIEQFF	TGCGCCAGCAGCTCCACGATTGAGCAGTTCTTC
NA	14	TRBV9	NA	TRBJ2-7	CASSVGADSYEQYF	TGTGCCAGCAGCGTAGGAGCAGATTCCTACGAGCAGTACTTC
once	13	TRBV7-9	NA	TRBJ1-1	CASSASPNTEAFF	TGTGCCAGCAGCGCCTCACCGAACACTGAAGCTTTCTTT
NA	13	TRBV4-3	NA	TRBJ2-1	CASSQEPGSEQFF	TGCGCCAGCAGCCAAGAGCCTGGATCTGAGCAGTTCTTC
NA	15	TRBV11-2	NA	TRBJ2-1	CASSLDAEGPNEQFF	TGTGCCAGCAGCTTAGATGCGGAGGGCCCCAATGAGCAGTTCTTC
NA	15	TRBV7-8	TRBD1	TRBJ1-1	CASSDRQGANTEAFF	TGTGCCAGCAGCGACCGACAGGGAGCGAACACTGAAGCTTTCTTT
NA	17	TRBV6-1	TRBD2	TRBJ2-7	CASSPNPGLAGHYEQYF	TGTGCCAGCAGTCCCAATCCGGGACTAGCGGGACACTACGAGCAGTACTTC
NA	14	TRBV20-1	TRBD1	TRBJ1-3	CSASRQGEGNTIYF	TGCAGTGCTAGCAGACAGGGGGAGGGAAACACCATATATTTT
NA	15	TRBV5-1	NA	TRBJ2-2	CASSSRTWDTGELFF	TGCGCCAGCAGCTCCCGGACCTGGGATACCGGGGAGCTGTTTTTT
NA	15	TRBV27	NA	TRBJ1-4	CASSSLTGQYEKLFF	TGTGCCAGCAGCTCACTAACGGGACAATATGAAAAACTGTTTTTT
NA	16	TRBV15	NA	TRBJ1-6	CATSFQQGGDNSPLHF	TGTGCCACCAGCTTCCAACAGGGAGGGGACAATTCACCCCTCCACTTT
NA	12	TRBV10-3	TRBD1	TRBJ2-7	CATADRGYEQYF	TGTGCCACCGCGGACAGGGGGTACGAGCAGTACTTC
once	15	TRBV18	NA	TRBJ1-4	CASSPYDRPNEKLFF	TGTGCCAGCTCACCATACGACAGGCCGAATGAAAAACTGTTTTTT
NA	12	TRBV5-4	NA	TRBJ2-7	CASSPGTGEQYF	TGTGCCAGCAGCCCCGGGACGGGGGAGCAGTACTTC
once	15	TRBV30	TRBD2	TRBJ2-2	CACLLAGGFTGELFF	TGTGCCTGCCTCCTAGCGGGGGGTTTTACCGGGGAGCTGTTTTTT
NA	15	TRBV3-1	TRBD2	TRBJ2-7	CASSQASGGVYEQYF	TGTGCCAGCAGCCAAGCTAGCGGGGGCGTCTACGAGCAGTACTTC
NA	15	TRBV24-1	TRBD2	TRBJ2-3	CATSIGLESTDTQYF	TGTGCCACCAGTATCGGACTAGAAAGCACAGATACGCAGTATTTT
NA	13	TRBV5-1	NA	TRBJ1-2	CASSFSGDYGYTF	TGCGCCAGCAGCTTCAGCGGGGACTATGGCTACACCTTC
NA	19	TRBV4-1	TRBD1	TRBJ1-2	CASSQAKTGTNRGVLGYTF	TGCGCCAGCAGCCAAGCCAAGACTGGGACTAACAGGGGAGTGTTGGGCTACACCTTC
NA	15	TRBV7-2	TRBD2	TRBJ2-1	CASSFEGLVFYEQFF	TGTGCCAGCAGCTTCGAAGGACTAGTATTTTATGAGCAGTTCTTC
NA	12	TRBV12-3/TRBV12-4	NA	TRBJ2-1	CASSLADSREFF	TGTGCCAGCAGTTTAGCGGATTCCCGGGAGTTCTTC
NA	15	TRBV18	NA	TRBJ1-5	CASSPQKSRDQPQHF	TGTGCCAGCTCACCCCAAAAGAGTAGGGACCAGCCCCAGCATTTT
once	15	TRBV4-1	TRBD2	TRBJ2-7	CASSQLGTNVIEQYF	TGCGCCAGCAGCCAACTGGGGACTAATGTGATCGAGCAGTACTTC